The next 32 T cell receptor beta chains were all read from a single sample in a study of response to subunit inactivated influenza vaccine. TCRdb used MiXCR to reprocess the RT-PCR reads, holding one entry per CDR3 protein. The sample contains over 300,000 distinct CDR3 sequences, less than 25% of which appear only once. The sample here was PBMCs from blood, taken about 19 months after vaccination. The source of these receptors is a man between 50 and 70 years old who received an inactivated influenza vaccine.

The gene calls are TRBV4-2 and TRBJ2-2; D remains ambiguous. V was clipped by 0 bases and J by 3 bases, with 5 bases between them. The CDR3 is 14 residues long. Per germline, CDR1 LGHNA and CDR2 YNFKEQ. The CDR3 is CASSQDGDTGELFF. As DNA, the CDR3 is TGTGCCAGCAGCCAAGATGGGGACACCGGGGAGCTGTTTTTT.

This clonotype has just a few counts. The V call is TRBV6-5, the J call TRBJ2-1; either TRBD1 or TRBD2 may supply D (6 bases each). Trimming removed 0 bases from V and 2 bases from J, with 17 bases in between. This CDR3 region has 18 residues. The germline CDR1 and CDR2 sequences are MNHEY and SVGAGI. The CDR3 protein is CASSYSIPGGRTYNEQFF. CDR3 sequence (DNA): TGTGCCAGCAGTTACTCGATCCCCGGGGGCCGAACCTACAATGAGCAGTTCTTC.

The CDR3 sequence: CSARDSSLAASKQYF. The DNA for the CDR3 is TGCAGTGCTAGAGATTCTAGTCTAGCCGCAAGCAAGCAGTACTTC. This chain links TRBV20-1 with TRBJ2-7, with D maybe TRBD2 (5 bases). V was shortened by 0 bases and J by 8 bases, with 20 bases between the two germline ends. The CDR3 length is 15 residues. Per germline, CDR1 DFQATT and CDR2 SNEGSKA (reference sequence).

V and J are TRBV11-2 and TRBJ2-3; D not certain. The ends were cut back, 3 bases at V and 2 bases at J, with 9 bases in the middle. Per germline, CDR1 SGHAT and CDR2 FQNNGV. The CDR3 has 14 residues. CDR3 sequence: CASSLEPYTDTQYF. In nucleotides, the CDR3 is TGTGCCAGCAGCTTGGAACCTTACACAGATACGCAGTATTTT.

This chain joins TRBV4-3 and TRBJ1-1, with a tentative D call TRBD1 (5 bases). The germline V gene has CDR1 LGHNA and CDR2 YSLEER. V shed 0 bases and J shed 4 bases, with 12 bases lying between them. The length of the CDR3 is 15 residues. The CDR3 spells CASSQDRSGGTEAFF. The CDR3 DNA is TGCGCCAGCAGCCAAGATCGGAGTGGGGGCACTGAAGCTTTCTTT.

This clonotype has a handful of counts. J is TRBJ1-5 and V is TRBV19; unclear D gene. The length of the CDR3 is 13 residues. Germline CDR1 LNHDA, CDR2 SQIVND (reference sequence). Deletions cut 7 bases from V and 6 bases from J, with 13 bases between. The CDR3 spells CASNRVVGQPQHF. The CDR3 coding sequence is TGTGCCAGTAACCGGGTTGTCGGTCAGCCCCAGCATTTT. Supplemented by reference TRBV19 and TRBJ1-5, the full variable domain reads DGGITQSPKYLFRKEGQNVTLSCEQNLNHDAMYWYRQDPGQGLRLIYYSQIVNDFQKGDIAEGYSVSREKKESFPLTVTSAQKNPTAFYLCASNRVVGQPQHFGDGTRLSIL.

This clonotype occurred a few times. This chain connects TRBV27 to TRBJ2-4, with D uncertain. V dropped 4 bases and J dropped 0 bases, with 10 bases sitting between them. The CDR3 runs to 15 residues. Per the germline V gene, CDR1 is MNHEY and CDR2 is SMNVEV (reference sequence). CDR3 residues: CASSSLEIAKNIQYF. The CDR3 nucleotides are TGTGCCAGCAGTTCCCTAGAGATAGCCAAAAACATTCAGTACTTC.

The J gene is TRBJ2-7, the V gene TRBV9; either TRBD1 or TRBD2 may fit D (6 bases each). V was trimmed by 0 bases and J by 8 bases, leaving 9 bases between them. CDR3 length: 12 residues. CDR1 and CDR2 from the germline V gene are SGDLS and YYNGEE. The chain's CDR3 is CASSVEGGKQYF. The CDR3 DNA sequence: TGTGCCAGCAGCGTAGAAGGGGGGAAGCAGTACTTC. Based on the CDR3 plus reference TRBV9 and TRBJ2-7, the full variable domain is DSGVTQTPKHLITATGQRVTLRCSPRSGDLSVYWYQQSLDQGLQFLIQYYNGEERAKGNILERFSAQQFPDLHSELNLSSLELGDSALYFCASSVEGGKQYFGPGTRLTVT.

This clonotype was recorded a few times. The chain employs TRBV6-1 and TRBJ2-7; maybe TRBD1 (6 bases). V lost 6 bases, J lost 7 bases, and 22 bases lay in between. Per the germline V gene, CDR1 is MNHNS and CDR2 is SASEGT. This CDR3 has 15 residues. CDR3 DNA sequence: TGTGCCAGCAGCAACTTCCGGGACAACAAGAAAGAGCAGTACTTC. Its translation is CASSNFRDNKKEQYF.

This clonotype was recorded a few times. The chain has TRBV11-2 and TRBJ1-4, with 9 bases aligning to TRBD1. Looked up from germline, CDR1 is SGHAT and CDR2 is FQNNGV. There are 15 residues in the CDR3. Unmatched junction bases numbered 6, after V lost 5 bases and J lost 5 bases. For the CDR3, the DNA is TGTGCCAGCAGCGGGGGGACAGGGAGAAATGAAAAACTGTTTTTT. Amino acid sequence: CASSGGTGRNEKLFF.

In its sample, this clonotype was seen many times. The chain joins TRBV14 to TRBJ1-2; 7 nucleotides match TRBD1. Trimming at V came to 1 base and at J to 8 bases, leaving 7 bases not matched to a gene. This CDR3 is built from 14 residues. CDR1 SGHDN and CDR2 FVKESK come from the germline V gene. CDR3 sequence: CASSQGVTGRGYTF. In nucleotides, the CDR3 is TGTGCCAGCAGCCAAGGAGTGACAGGGAGAGGCTACACCTTC.

The rearrangement uses TRBV27 and TRBJ2-7; D not resolved. This CDR3 spans 14 amino acids. Germline-derived CDR1 and CDR2 are MNHEY and SMNVEV (reference sequence). V was shortened by 3 bases and J by 0 bases, with 9 bases between the two germline ends. The DNA for the CDR3 is TGTGCCAGCAGTTTTTCCGGGCACTCCTACGAGCAGTACTTC. Amino acids: CASSFSGHSYEQYF.

The genes are TRBV7-8 and TRBJ1-5; D remains ambiguous. V was clipped by 4 bases and J by 0 bases, with 10 bases between them. The CDR3 has 15 amino acids. Germline CDR1 is SGHVS and CDR2 is FQNEAQ. In DNA form, the CDR3 reads TGTGCCAGCAGCTACTCGACGGTTAGCAATCAGCCCCAGCATTTT. Protein sequence: CASSYSTVSNQPQHF. Together with reference TRBV7-8 and TRBJ1-5, the CDR3 gives the full variable domain: GAGVSQSPRYKVAKRGQDVALRCDPISGHVSLFWYQQALGQGPEFLTYFQNEAQLDKSGLPSDRFFAERPEGSVSTLKIQRTQQEDSAVYLCASSYSTVSNQPQHFGDGTRLSIL.

The genes are TRBV28 and TRBJ2-7, with D perhaps TRBD2 (6 bases). CDR1 is MDHEN and CDR2 is SYDVKM in the germline V gene. Trimming left V 6 bases short and J 1 base short, with 19 bases between. The CDR3 consists of 16 residues. This chain's CDR3 is CASSRPGTAQSYEQYF. CDR3 nucleotides: TGTGCCAGCAGCCGACCCGGGACTGCACAATCCTACGAGCAGTACTTC.

Ten or more counts support this clonotype. V gene TRBV12-5 combines with J gene TRBJ1-1; 12 bases match TRBD1. This CDR3 region has 15 residues. CDR1 and CDR2 from the germline V gene are LGHNT and FRNRAP. J was trimmed by 8 bases and V by 6 bases; bases with no gene match: 10. CDR3 region: CASGSGQGAEFEAFF. CDR3 sequence (DNA): TGTGCTAGTGGATCGGGACAGGGGGCTGAGTTCGAAGCTTTCTTT.

This clonotype was seen many times. This rearrangement joins TRBV6-2 or TRBV6-3 to TRBJ1-1, with 10 nucleotides matching TRBD1. Germline trimming cut 2 bases from V and 5 bases from J; bases unmatched to any gene: 5. The CDR3 runs 15 residues. Germline V gene sequence: CDR1 MNHEY, CDR2 SVGEGT. The CDR3 DNA reads TGTGCCAGCAGTTACGGGACAGGGGTGTGGACTGAAGCTTTCTTT. This codes for CASSYGTGVWTEAFF.

The chain recombines TRBV28 with TRBJ1-1; 11 bases align to TRBD1. Trimming removed 6 bases from V and 5 bases from J; junction bases left unmatched: 8. CDR3 length: 15 residues. Looked up from germline, CDR1 is MDHEN and CDR2 is SYDVKM. Written as DNA, the CDR3 is TGTGCCAGCAGCCTAGGGACAGGGGGTTGGACTGAAGCTTTCTTT. Translation: CASSLGTGGWTEAFF.

About this clonotype: Relative to the germline gene, one junction end is altered; a read error may explain this. The chain links TRBV5-1 to TRBJ2-1; D is unclear. Germline values: CDR1 SGHRS, CDR2 YFSETQ. The CDR3 covers 15 residues. Written as DNA, the CDR3 is TGCGCCAGCAGCTTGGATACCGGGTCCTTCAATGAGCAGTTCTTC. Amino acid sequence: CASSLDTGSFNEQFF.

This clonotype was seen a few times. The chain combines TRBV20-1 with TRBJ1-3; D is uncertain. Per germline, CDR1 DFQATT and CDR2 SNEGSKA (reference sequence). This CDR3 spans 11 amino acids. The V end lost 5 bases, the J end lost 2 bases, and 4 bases lay between the germline ends. CDR3 sequence reads: CSAQTGNTIYF. Written as DNA, the CDR3 is TGCAGTGCTCAAACTGGAAACACCATATATTTT.

This rearrangement joins TRBV7-9 to TRBJ1-1, with a possible D match to TRBD1 (5 bases). Germline V gene lookup returns CDR1 SEHNR and CDR2 FQNEAQ (reference sequence). Trimming took off 3 bases at V and 10 bases at J, with 12 bases between the two ends. This CDR3 contains 12 residues. The CDR3 region is CASSLERQIAFF. The CDR3 DNA reads as TGTGCCAGCAGCTTGGAGAGACAGATAGCTTTCTTT.

This clonotype was observed many times. The chain uses TRBV6-2 or TRBV6-3 and TRBJ1-5; D is possibly TRBD1 (6 bases). CDR3 size: 15 residues. Germline V gene lookup returns CDR1 MNHEY and CDR2 SVGEGT. The V end was cut by 5 bases, the J end by 0 bases, with 11 bases between. This chain's CDR3 is CASSLTGNSNQPQHF. The CDR3 DNA is TGTGCCAGCAGTCTTACAGGGAATAGCAATCAGCCCCAGCATTTT.

This clonotype is a singleton in its sample. The chain links TRBV6-5 to TRBJ2-3, with TRBD1 identical over 7 bases. Germline-derived CDR1 and CDR2 are MNHEY and SVGAGI. J gave up 3 bases and V 2 bases, and 2 bases lay outside the gene matches. The CDR3 has 14 residues. This CDR3 reads CASSYNRGTDTQYF. CDR3 bases: TGTGCCAGCAGTTACAACAGGGGAACAGATACGCAGTATTTT.

V is TRBV7-9 and J is TRBJ1-2; D not certain. The CDR3 runs to 15 residues. V lost 4 bases and J 0 bases, leaving 12 bases between the germline ends. The germline V gene has CDR1 SEHNR and CDR2 FQNEAQ (reference sequence). CDR3 region: CASSSGNVANYGYTF. As DNA, the CDR3 is TGTGCCAGCAGCTCGGGAAATGTCGCTAACTATGGCTACACCTTC. The full variable domain, in which reference TRBV7-9 and TRBJ1-2 provide the parts outside the CDR3, is DTGVSQNPRHKITKRGQNVTFRCDPISEHNRLYWYRQTLGQGPEFLTYFQNEAQLEKSRLLSDRFSAERPKGSFSTLEIQRTEQGDSAMYLCASSSGNVANYGYTFGSGTRLTVV.

The V call is TRBV7-9, the J call TRBJ1-1, with D unresolved. Germline CDR1 SEHNR, CDR2 FQNEAQ (reference sequence). CDR3 length: 10 amino acids. V lost 10 bases, J lost 6 bases, and 9 bases lay in between. The DNA for the CDR3 is TGTGCCATGGGGTCCGCTGAAGCTTTCTTT. Its translation is CAMGSAEAFF.

The chain is built from TRBV23-1 and TRBJ2-4, with D perhaps TRBD1 or TRBD2 (7 bases each). TRBV23-1 is reported as an ORF; its role is uncertain. The length of the CDR3 is 18 residues. The V gene lost 0 bases and the J gene lost 1 base, with 16 bases spanning the gap. CDR3 DNA: TGCGCCAGCAGTCAATCTCCCGGGGAGGGGGCTGCCAAAAACATTCAGTACTTC. As protein: CASSQSPGEGAAKNIQYF.

The CDR3, as DNA: TGCGCCAGCAGTGATGATCGGAGTGGAGGGTTTGGAACGCACACAGATACGCAGTATTTT. This encodes CASSDDRSGGFGTHTDTQYF. The gene calls are TRBV10-2 and TRBJ2-3, with D possibly being TRBD2 (6 bases). The CDR3 contains 20 residues. Trimming removed 3 bases from V and 2 bases from J, with 27 bases in between. Germline V gene data show CDR1 as WSHSY and CDR2 as SAAADI.

This chain connects TRBV19 to TRBJ1-1; D unresolved. CDR3 length: 13 amino acids. The ends were cut back, 4 bases at V and 5 bases at J, with 11 bases in the middle. Germline CDR1 LNHDA, CDR2 SQIVND (reference sequence). CDR3 bases: TGTGCCAGTAGTAACCCCCGAGGGACTGAAGCTTTCTTT. Its translation: CASSNPRGTEAFF.

With regard to this clonotype: This may be a read error, as it is one base from a much larger clone. J is TRBJ1-1 and V is TRBV4-3; D remains ambiguous. Germline lookup yields CDR1 LGHNA and CDR2 YSLEER. There are 15 residues in the CDR3. This CDR3 is CASSTRPLRNTVAFF. CDR3 nucleotide sequence: TGCGCCAGCAGCACTAGACCCCTACGGAACACTGTAGCTTTCTTT.

This chain joins TRBV30 and TRBJ1-4; no definite D call. V lost 4 bases and J 4 bases, leaving 4 bases between the germline ends. The CDR3 is 11 residues long. From germline, CDR1 is GTSNPN and CDR2 SVGIG (reference sequence). The CDR3, as DNA: TGTGCCTGGAACCGTAATGAAAAACTGTTTTTT. This translates into CAWNRNEKLFF.

This clonotype showed up just a few times. The chain combines TRBV5-1 with TRBJ2-7, with D possibly TRBD1 on 5 matching bases. Germline assignment: CDR1 SGHRS and CDR2 YFSETQ. Trimming pared 4 bases from V and 2 bases from J, leaving 22 bases between. This CDR3 is built from 17 residues. Here the CDR3 DNA reads TGCGCCAGCAGCCTGGGGAACATAGGGGCGCAACCCTACGAGCAGTACTTC. Amino acids: CASSLGNIGAQPYEQYF.

A few counts support this clonotype. The genes are TRBV7-9 and TRBJ2-3; TRBD1 or TRBD2 may be the D gene (6 bases each). CDR3 length: 17 amino acids. The V end lost 5 bases, the J end lost 4 bases, and 22 bases lay between the germline ends. Germline V gene sequence: CDR1 SEHNR, CDR2 FQNEAQ (reference sequence). CDR3 loop: CASSPLWGARMADTQYF. The CDR3 DNA reads as TGTGCCAGCAGCCCCCTTTGGGGGGCTAGGATGGCAGATACGCAGTATTTT.

The CDR3 loop is CAWWRGGPYNEQFF. The DNA for the CDR3 is TGTGCCTGGTGGCGGGGGGGTCCCTACAATGAGCAGTTCTTC. This chain joins TRBV30 and TRBJ2-1, with 9 nucleotides matching TRBD2. Germline assignment: CDR1 GTSNPN and CDR2 SVGIG (reference sequence). The V gene end was trimmed by 5 bases and the J gene end by 2 bases; junction bases not matched to a gene: 4. The CDR3 is made up of 14 amino acids.